The following is a T cell receptor beta chain sequence with its context. The antigen is unknown. The CDR3 is 14 residues long. J gave up 2 bases and V 5 bases, and 3 bases lay outside the gene matches. Per germline, CDR1 SGHTA and CDR2 FQGTGA. The source of the sample is a study of STAT5B mutations in CD4+ large granular lymphocyte leukemia. Whole-study findings and limits: Without putative leukemic clones, patient CD4-sorted repertoires remained more clonal than healthy CD4+ repertoires. Top patient clones used TRBV06 genes more often: 8/27 versus 2/35 in controls. Main leukemic clonotypes were patient-specific, but about 26% appeared at low frequency elsewhere.

Sequencing was performed with immunoSEQ multiplex PCR; in TCRdb, only in-frame clones are kept and a portion is missing. The repertoire holds over 25,000 clones, with approximately 80% as singletons. This receptor was identified in a human donor in good health. The specimen was CD4+ T cells from blood buffy coats. The chain is built from TRBV7-3 and TRBJ1-3; TRBD1 aligns across 7 bases. The CDR3 spells CASSRDSTGNTIYF. For the CDR3, the DNA is TGTGCCAGCAGCCGGGACAGCACTGGAAACACCATATATTTT.